The rows below give T cell receptor beta chains drawn from one sample of a study of T cells expressing NK-cell markers. TCRdb re-called the 5' RACE reads and shows each CDR3 protein once, DNA omitted. The table lists almost 450,000 distinct CDR3 sequences. Source material: blood T cells: a sorted CD56 or NKG2C T cell subset, CD4+ or CD8+ T cells, or bulk PBMC T cells (not recorded which). These receptors were collected from a woman aged 18 to 75 in good health. Both conserved end residues are part of each CDR3.

TRBV3-1	TRBJ2-1	CASSHVSGDEQFF
TRBV6-2/TRBV6-3	TRBJ2-7	CASGLAGGTYEQYF
TRBV9	TRBJ2-3	CASSSNLATAKMGQYF
TRBV20-1	TRBJ2-1	CSARLAVKRGEQFF
TRBV4-3	TRBJ2-4	CASSQDLSSGGIAKNIQYF
TRBV7-3	TRBJ1-1	CASSLRGMVEAFF
TRBV7-2	TRBJ1-2	CASSTRTYGYTF
TRBV14	TRBJ2-3	CASSRRDYPNTQYF
TRBV20-1	TRBJ2-5	CSAPQWETQYF
TRBV14	TRBJ2-2	CASSQGNLRVVPGELFF
TRBV4-3	TRBJ1-1	CASSLGTLPAFF
TRBV20-1	TRBJ2-5	CSARTEVYQETQYF
TRBV7-8	TRBJ2-2	CASRQIQGTGELFF
TRBV12-3/TRBV12-4	TRBJ2-1	CASERRGSYNEQFF
TRBV3-1	TRBJ1-2	CASSHGQGAYGYTF
TRBV6-5	TRBJ2-7	CASSYEGGGSYEQYF
TRBV18	TRBJ2-1	CASSPGGRAYNEQFF